This T cell receptor beta chain was captured by sequencing in a study of blood T cell repertoires in COVID-19. Looking at the study overall: Researchers got acute and convalescent COVID-19 samples from the United States, Italy and Spain.

CDR1 and CDR2 (germline): SGHTA, FQGNSA. CDR3 size: 15 residues. V shed 3 bases and J shed 1 base, with 12 bases lying between them. Original methodology: The authors estimated nucleated cell counts from reference gene primer amplification. The repertoire was sequenced with immunoSEQ multiplex PCR; TCRdb's copy has only in-frame clones and lacks some. V and J calls and clone size are those listed in that table; D and trimming were worked out from the DNA. Here the sample spans roughly 150,000 clones, 70% to 90% being singletons. This clone was observed a few times. V gene TRBV7-2 combines with J gene TRBJ1-1, with D tentatively TRBD1 (6 bases). Sequences were obtained from peripheral blood. The TCR was taken from an elderly woman with COVID-19, enrolled during active disease. CDR3 DNA: TGTGCCAGCAGCTTCGGAGGACAGTCGAACACTGAAGCTTTCTTT. It encodes CASSFGGQSNTEAFF.